Listed below are T cell receptor beta chains from one sample, sequenced in a study of CD8 T cells in ankylosing spondylitis. TCRdb re-analysed the 5' RACE reads in MiXCR, keeping a single row per CDR3 protein. The table includes over 150,000 distinct CDR3 sequences, 9.5% to 15% detected once. Input material: blood, either unsorted or a sorted T cell fraction (not recorded which). The receptor source for this set is a male donor with ankylosing spondylitis or in good health (not recorded which). Each CDR3 is given with its conserved first and last residue. A D gene is named only where the DNA matches it firmly. Expanded clones are given a class, and other clones once, few, many or no size at all.

j_call v_call clone_size d_call cdr3_aa cdr3_nt
TRBJ2-5 TRBV7-9 - - CASSSWGFQETQYF TGTGCCAGCAGCTCGTGGGGTTTCCAAGAGACCCAGTACTTC
TRBJ2-1 TRBV20-1 few - CSATGTYATGEQFF TGCAGTGCCACAGGGACGTACGCCACGGGGGAGCAGTTCTTC
TRBJ2-3 TRBV12-3/TRBV12-4 few TRBD2 CASSLREGVDTQYF TGTGCCAGCAGTCTGCGGGAGGGCGTAGATACGCAGTATTTT
TRBJ1-6 TRBV27 few - CASATPGNSPLHF TGTGCCAGCGCCACACCGGGCAATTCACCCCTCCACTTT
TRBJ1-4 TRBV18 few - CASSPEAGPNEKLFF TGTGCCAGCTCACCCGAGGCGGGTCCAAATGAAAAACTGTTTTTT
TRBJ2-2 TRBV4-1 few TRBD2 CASSQTAGGAVTGELFF TGCGCCAGCAGCCAAACCGCGGGGGGGGCAGTTACCGGGGAGCTGTTTTTT
TRBJ2-3 TRBV19 - TRBD1 CASATGTGVADTQYF TGTGCCAGTGCCACCGGGACAGGGGTCGCAGATACGCAGTATTTT
TRBJ2-1 TRBV20-1 - TRBD2 CSAAGLAFYNEQFF TGCAGTGCTGCGGGACTAGCGTTCTACAATGAGCAGTTCTTC
TRBJ1-1 TRBV4-2 few - CASSQPPGLNTEAFF TGTGCCAGCAGCCAACCGCCGGGTTTAAACACTGAAGCTTTCTTT
TRBJ1-2 TRBV25-1 few - CASLQGTYGYTF TGTGCCAGCCTACAGGGAACCTATGGCTACACCTTC
TRBJ1-1 TRBV29-1 few - CSVEDPGSTEAFF TGCAGCGTTGAAGATCCAGGGAGCACTGAAGCTTTCTTT
TRBJ2-7 TRBV27 few - CASSLRGRVTFTEQYF TGTGCCAGCAGTTTAAGAGGGCGGGTCACTTTTACCGAGCAGTACTTC
TRBJ2-7 TRBV10-3 - TRBD2 CATWTSGVSYEQYF TGTGCCACCTGGACTAGCGGGGTCTCCTACGAGCAGTACTTC
TRBJ2-2 TRBV4-1 many - CASSQDRGGELFF TGCGCCAGCAGCCAAGATCGGGGGGGGGAGCTGTTTTTT
TRBJ1-2 TRBV29-1 - - CSVPSVGAGGYTF TGCAGCGTCCCTAGCGTGGGGGCAGGTGGCTACACCTTC
TRBJ2-7 TRBV3-1 few TRBD1 CASSQGQGDEQYF TGTGCCAGCAGCCAGGGACAGGGCGACGAGCAGTACTTC
TRBJ2-1 TRBV7-9 - - CASSSEEGGWDEQFF TGTGCCAGCAGCTCGGAGGAGGGGGGATGGGATGAGCAGTTCTTC
TRBJ2-2 TRBV11-2 - TRBD2 CASSSPPYLAGGPGTGELFF TGTGCCAGCAGCTCCCCCCCTTATCTAGCGGGAGGGCCAGGGACCGGGGAGCTGTTTTTT
TRBJ2-6 TRBV11-2 few - CASSPLRAGANVLTF TGTGCCAGCAGCCCTTTAAGGGCTGGGGCCAACGTCCTGACTTTC
TRBJ1-2 TRBV12-3/TRBV12-4 many - CASTPFGVHGYTF TGTGCCAGCACCCCTTTCGGGGTGCATGGCTACACCTTC
TRBJ2-5 TRBV11-2 - TRBD1 CASSSWDRGYQETQYF TGTGCCAGCAGCTCCTGGGACAGGGGATACCAAGAGACCCAGTACTTC
TRBJ1-1 TRBV4-1 few - CASSQEGRSGSGTEAFF TGCGCCAGCAGCCAAGAGGGGAGGTCAGGGTCCGGCACTGAAGCTTTCTTT
TRBJ2-7 TRBV20-1 few TRBD1 CSARTGGGYEQYF TGCAGTGCGAGGACAGGGGGCGGCTACGAGCAGTACTTC
TRBJ1-6 TRBV5-1 - TRBD1 CASSPDRFSDNSPLHF TGCGCCAGCAGCCCGGACAGGTTCTCCGATAATTCACCCCTCCACTTT
TRBJ2-1 TRBV10-3 many - CAISDPSDEQFF TGTGCCATCAGTGATCCTAGCGATGAGCAGTTCTTC
TRBJ2-2 TRBV7-9 few - CASSVWDPDTGELFF TGTGCCAGCAGCGTGTGGGATCCGGACACCGGGGAGCTGTTTTTT
TRBJ2-7 TRBV5-8 many - CASSRPARIPYEQYF TGTGCCAGCAGCCGGCCCGCGAGGATCCCCTACGAGCAGTACTTC
TRBJ2-7 TRBV7-6 - TRBD2 CASSPGASGDEQYF TGTGCCAGCAGCCCGGGGGCTAGCGGGGACGAGCAGTACTTC
TRBJ1-2 TRBV24-1 - - CATSDPFNKRDYGYTF TGTGCCACCAGTGACCCCTTTAATAAAAGAGACTATGGCTACACCTTC
TRBJ1-2 TRBV12-3/TRBV12-4 few - CASSAGGDHGYTF TGTGCCAGCAGCGCCGGGGGGGACCATGGCTACACCTTC
TRBJ1-1 TRBV11-1 - - CASSLYEAGTEAFF TGTGCCAGCAGCTTGTACGAGGCGGGCACTGAAGCTTTCTTT
TRBJ1-2 TRBV29-1 many - CSASGNYGYTF TGCAGCGCTTCAGGCAACTATGGCTACACCTTC
TRBJ1-1 TRBV5-1 many - CASSEAGSASEAFF TGCGCCAGCAGCGAGGCCGGGTCAGCCTCTGAAGCTTTCTTT
TRBJ2-3 TRBV21-1 few - CASGYSGLAGPKADTQYF TGTGCCAGCGGCTATTCGGGACTAGCGGGGCCAAAGGCGGATACGCAGTATTTT
TRBJ2-7 TRBV7-9 few - CASSLSGGLYEQYF TGTGCCAGCAGCTTATCTGGGGGTCTCTACGAGCAGTACTTC
TRBJ2-1 TRBV7-2 - - CASTSLIGDNEQFF TGTGCCAGCACCTCCTTGATTGGGGACAATGAGCAGTTCTTC
TRBJ2-7 TRBV6-1 - - CASSPLRADSYEQYF TGTGCCAGCAGTCCCCTCAGGGCCGATTCCTACGAGCAGTACTTC
TRBJ2-1 TRBV5-4 - TRBD2 CASSLGGQVRLAGEGYNEQFF TGTGCCAGCAGCTTGGGGGGACAGGTTCGACTAGCGGGCGAGGGATACAATGAGCAGTTCTTC
TRBJ2-7 TRBV7-6 few - CASSPGSQGIYEQYF TGTGCCAGCAGCCCCGGTTCGCAGGGAATCTACGAGCAGTACTTC
TRBJ2-1 TRBV4-3 - TRBD2 CASSPISASGYEQFF TGCGCCAGCAGCCCTATATCGGCTAGCGGATACGAGCAGTTCTTC
TRBJ2-3 TRBV5-6 - - CASSAPDLISTDTQYF TGTGCCAGCAGCGCTCCGGACCTGATTTCCACAGATACGCAGTATTTT
TRBJ1-3 TRBV2 - TRBD1 CARTGNGNTIYF TGTGCCAGGACAGGGAACGGAAACACCATATATTTT
TRBJ2-1 TRBV4-1 - - CASSQDWLAEQFF TGCGCCAGCAGCCAAGATTGGCTAGCTGAGCAGTTCTTC
TRBJ2-1 TRBV11-3 - - CASSPFRGGVHNEQFF TGTGCCAGCAGCCCGTTCCGCGGGGGCGTCCACAATGAGCAGTTCTTC
TRBJ2-7 TRBV4-2 few - CASSQDPPGTLSYEQYF TGTGCCAGCAGCCAAGATCCCCCCGGGACTCTCTCCTACGAGCAGTACTTC
TRBJ1-1 TRBV6-1 few - CASSVVRGTEAFF TGTGCCAGCAGTGTGGTTAGGGGCACTGAAGCTTTCTTT
TRBJ1-1 TRBV10-3 medium-sized - CAITTRGPDTEAFF TGTGCCATCACCACTCGGGGGCCAGACACTGAAGCTTTCTTT
TRBJ1-1 TRBV6-2/TRBV6-3 few - CASRRQEGEMNTEAFF TGTGCCAGCAGACGACAGGAGGGAGAGATGAACACTGAAGCTTTCTTT
TRBJ2-1 TRBV30 - - CAWSVWGAYNEQFF TGTGCCTGGAGTGTCTGGGGGGCTTACAATGAGCAGTTCTTC
TRBJ2-1 TRBV5-1 many TRBD1 CASSGTGVSNEQFF TGCGCCAGCAGCGGAACAGGGGTGTCCAATGAGCAGTTCTTC